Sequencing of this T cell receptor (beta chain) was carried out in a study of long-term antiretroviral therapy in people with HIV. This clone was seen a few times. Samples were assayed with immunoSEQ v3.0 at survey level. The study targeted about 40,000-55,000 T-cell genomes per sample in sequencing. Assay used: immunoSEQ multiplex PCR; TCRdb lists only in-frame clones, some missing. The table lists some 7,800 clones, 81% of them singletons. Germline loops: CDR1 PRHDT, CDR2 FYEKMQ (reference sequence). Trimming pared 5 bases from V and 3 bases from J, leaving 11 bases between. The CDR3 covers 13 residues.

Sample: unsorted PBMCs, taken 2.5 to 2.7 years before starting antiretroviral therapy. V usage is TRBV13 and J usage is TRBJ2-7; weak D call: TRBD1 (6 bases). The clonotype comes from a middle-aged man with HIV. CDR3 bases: TGTGCCAGCAGCCACAAACAGGGCTACGAGCAGTACTTC. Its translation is CASSHKQGYEQYF.